This entry features one T cell receptor (beta chain) sequence. The sample comes from a study of identical twins. One entry per CDR3 protein results from TCRdb running MiXCR on the 5' RACE reads. The sample consists of 1,800,000 or so distinct CDR3 sequences, under 35% of them appearing once. The CDR3 is 14 residues long. Germline assignment: CDR1 MGHRA and CDR2 YSYEKL. V was cut by 7 bases and J by 1 base, with 8 bases left in between. The sequence came from a newborn girl in good health. This chain links TRBV4-1 with TRBJ2-6; D unclear. The sample was cord blood. The CDR3 nucleotides read TGCGCCAGCATGCCCCTATCTGGGGCCAACGTCCTGACTTTC. It encodes CASMPLSGANVLTF.